This T cell receptor beta chain was recovered during a study of blood T cell repertoires in COVID-19. Whole-study context: T cells, B-cell-depleted T cells, or PBMCs provided the cDNA or gDNA that served as material.

TCRdb's copy holds only in-frame clones and misses some; the assay was immunoSEQ multiplex PCR. The sample lists approximately 270,000 clones, approximately 90% occurring once. The sample was PBMCs or T cells enriched from blood (not recorded which). This receptor was obtained from a woman aged 25 to 45 with acute COVID-19.

In nucleotides, the CDR3 is TGTGCCTGGAGATCTAATACGCAGTATTTT. This sequence encodes CAWRSNTQYF. The chain joins TRBV30 to TRBJ2-3; no clear D gene. The CDR3 spans 10 residues. CDR1 and CDR2 (germline): GTSNPN, SVGIG (reference sequence). V shed 3 bases and J shed 7 bases, with 5 bases lying between them.